This paragraph reports one T cell receptor (beta chain). Its antigen has not been determined. No per-base quality is available; no much larger clone lies one base away. The sample belongs to a study of T cell responses to AZD1222 COVID-19 vaccine (dated by TCRdb to the early 2020s). For context, the study as a whole: AZD1222 recipients whose second dose came at about 4 weeks and those whose second dose came at about 12 weeks were combined into one group, since spike-specific TCR depth and breadth did not differ between the two schedules. Trial participants were enrolled by age into subgroups of 18-55, 56-69 and 70-plus years, and roughly 150, 30 and 60 TCR-sequenced participants, respectively, were included in these subgroups. TCR sequencing covered 230 to 250 trial participants: about 210 given two doses of AZD1222 and 26 given two doses of MenACWY control vaccine. General conclusions and limits of the study: Conclusions about previously exposed vaccinees are limited, since just six AZD1222 recipients were seropositive for SARS-CoV-2 at baseline. The 56-69-year group was small, and its depth increase did not reach significance, likely because of low power. Epitopes outside the regions mutated in the B.1.351 and B.1.1.7 variants were reportedly recognized by nearly half of the unique spike-specific TCRs. A significant rise in spike-specific TCR breadth and depth was observed after two AZD1222 doses relative to day 0 and relative to MenACWY recipients. Because no day 14 peak-response samples were available, repertoires were characterized only after the peak T cell response. The whole spike protein was spanned by vaccine-associated CD4 TCRs, and dominant responses were seen in regions 160-218 and 743-854. Participants were mostly white British, with more females than males. The authors suggested clonal diversity may have been underestimated.

The CDR3 regions of human TCRbeta chains were analyzed by immunosequencing. On the study's bioinformatics: TCRs in the repertoires were matched against a reference library of SARS-CoV-2-specific TCRs that had been generated with the MIRA antigen-specificity platform. Breadth meant the fraction of unique TCRs that were SARS-CoV-2-associated, whereas depth meant the fraction of total T cells that were SARS-CoV-2-associated. Each spike-specific TCR was assigned to its reactive spike region and to a CD4 or CD8 class using the MIRA data. Log10-transformed breadth and depth values were compared by one-way ANOVA with Sidak's multiple comparisons tests. Entries here come from immuneACCESS through TCRdb and include only in-frame sequences with V and J called. Some clones fail to appear in such tables; in the studies checked, an unresolved V gene covers under half of the shortfall, and the cause of the remainder is unknown. Clone size and the V and J calls come from that table; the DNA yielded D and trimming. The sample yields more than 85,000 clones; around 87% were counted once. The top ten constitute around 2.5% of the sample.

Explained via the paper, the time point label denotes: baseline before first vaccination. Vaccinee samples were obtained from the UK trials COV001 and COV002, which included a single-blind randomized controlled phase 2/3 trial of AZD1222 (ChAdOx1 nCoV-19) in healthy adults. For TCRbeta chain sequencing, PBMC samples from trial participants were taken at day 0 and at day 28 after the second dose. The germline ends are 1 base apart after V is trimmed by 2 bases and J by 1 base. CDR1 and CDR2 are read off the germline V gene (reference sequence) as SGHNT and YYREEE. The CDR3 goes from the cysteine to the phenylalanine over 12 residues. Only the CDR3 region is kept as DNA, spanning 36 bases read in frame from base 1.

This receptor was taken from an adult in good health. The receptor chain draws on TRBV5-4 and TRBJ1-3; a confident D gene designation cannot be given. The sequences come from peripheral blood, collected on day 0 of AZD1222 vaccination. DNA sequence: TGTGCCAGCAGCTTTTCTGGAAACACCATATATTTT. Its protein reads: CASSFSGNTIYF.